Each of the 25 T cell receptor beta chains below was sequenced from the same sample in a study of a mutant IDH1 vaccine in newly diagnosed glioma. The sample's time point: week 23, last vaccination. Alongside topical imiquimod, each dose of vaccine comprised 300 ug of mutant IDH1 20-mer peptide. The antigens these receptors bind are not known. The table came from immunoSEQ multiplex PCR; TCRdb's copy has only in-frame clones and leaves some out. The repertoire holds 58,000 or so clones, with 87% as singletons. Material: PBMCs, obtained from a glioma patient whose treatment included an IDH1 peptide vaccine. The receptor source for this set is a man aged 40-50 years with glioma.

The V and J genes are TRBV5-1 and TRBJ1-2; D is perhaps TRBD1 (6 bases). Germline loops: CDR1 SGHRS, CDR2 YFSETQ. Trimming took off 4 bases at V and 5 bases at J, with 9 bases between the two ends. The CDR3 is 12 amino acids. Here the CDR3 reads CASSPGQYGYTF. The DNA of the CDR3 is TGCGCCAGCAGCCCCGGACAGTATGGCTACACCTTC.

The V call is TRBV6-1, the J call TRBJ1-1, with 7 positions matching TRBD1. Looked up from germline, CDR1 is MNHNS and CDR2 is SASEGT. V lost 6 bases, J lost 3 bases, and 7 bases stayed unmatched. The CDR3 totals 14 residues. The CDR3 DNA is TGTGCCAGCAGGCGGCAGGGGGGGTACACTGAAGCTTTCTTT. It yields the protein CASRRQGGYTEAFF.

J is TRBJ2-7 and V is TRBV6-1, with D perhaps matching TRBD2 (6 bases). From germline, CDR1 is MNHNS and CDR2 SASEGT. The CDR3 extends over 17 amino acids. Trimming removed 1 base at V and 0 bases at J, with 16 bases between. The CDR3 nucleotides are TGTGCCAGCAGTGAAGACACCCCGGGGGATCTCTCCTACGAGCAGTACTTC. Translation: CASSEDTPGDLSYEQYF.

The chain uses TRBV19 and TRBJ1-5; weak D call: TRBD1 (5 bases). Trimming shortened V by 6 bases and J by 2 bases, and 17 bases separated the two germline ends. The germline gives CDR1 LNHDA, CDR2 SQIVND (reference sequence). The CDR3 contains 16 residues. In nucleotides, the CDR3 is TGTGCCAGTAGACCGAAATCAGGGTTTGGCAATCAGCCCCAGCATTTT. Protein: CASRPKSGFGNQPQHF. The variable domain in full, with the rest retrieved from reference TRBV19 and TRBJ1-5, is DGGITQSPKYLFRKEGQNVTLSCEQNLNHDAMYWYRQDPGQGLRLIYYSQIVNDFQKGDIAEGYSVSREKKESFPLTVTSAQKNPTAFYLCASRPKSGFGNQPQHFGDGTRLSIL.

The chain links TRBV7-8 to TRBJ2-7, with D possibly TRBD2 on 5 matching bases. The germline CDR1 and CDR2 sequences are SGHVS and FQNEAQ. With 1 base removed from V and 7 bases from J, the gap between germline ends came to 14 bases. The CDR3 contains 14 residues. CDR3 sequence: CASSLDRGTGEQYF. DNA for the CDR3: TGTGCCAGCAGCTTAGACCGGGGAACGGGAGAGCAGTACTTC.

This clone was counted a single time. The chain uses TRBV29-1 and TRBJ1-5; D gene ambiguous. The CDR3 contains 12 residues. V dropped 8 bases and J dropped 4 bases, with 12 bases sitting between them. Germline V lookup: CDR1 SQVTM, CDR2 ANQGSEA. CDR3 sequence reads: CSSRALNQPQHF. The CDR3 DNA reads as TGCAGCTCCCGGGCCCTTAATCAGCCCCAGCATTTT.

This chain uses TRBV27 with TRBJ2-1, with D unresolved. In germline, CDR1 is MNHEY, CDR2 SMNVEV (reference sequence). The CDR3 extends over 17 amino acids. Trimming took off 4 bases at V and 0 bases at J, with 16 bases between the two ends. CDR3 loop: CASSWISRKSSYNEQFF. The CDR3 nucleotides are TGTGCCAGCAGTTGGATCAGCCGAAAGAGCTCCTACAATGAGCAGTTCTTC.

The V call is TRBV5-6, the J call TRBJ2-7, with D maybe TRBD1 (6 bases). CDR3 length equals 16 residues. V gave up 4 bases and J gave up 7 bases, with 24 bases separating them. The germline V gene encodes CDR1 SGHDT and CDR2 YYEEEE. CDR3 DNA sequence: TGTGCCAGCAGCAAGAGACAGGTTGGCCCTTTGGGGGAGCAGTACTTC. It encodes CASSKRQVGPLGEQYF. Full variable domain (missing parts from reference TRBV5-6 and TRBJ2-7): DAGVTQSPTHLIKTRGQQVTLRCSPKSGHDTVSWYQQALGQGPQFIFQYYEEEERQRGNFPDRFSGHQFPNYSSELNVNALLLGDSALYLCASSKRQVGPLGEQYFGPGTRLTVT.

The chain is built from TRBV25-1 and TRBJ1-3; D is undetermined. The germline gives CDR1 MGHDK, CDR2 SYGVNS. V lost 6 bases to trimming and J lost 4 bases, with 13 bases between them. The CDR3 extends over 14 amino acids. CDR3 sequence reads: CASRGGVAGNTIYF. In DNA form, the CDR3 reads TGTGCCAGCAGGGGCGGGGTGGCCGGAAACACCATATATTTT.

The chain links TRBV13 to TRBJ2-3; D gene ambiguous. CDR3 length: 15 residues. Germline assignment: CDR1 PRHDT and CDR2 FYEKMQ (reference sequence). Trimming stripped 5 bases from V and 6 bases from J, with 18 bases between. The CDR3 region is CASSGPALKGDTQYF. The DNA of the CDR3 is TGTGCCAGCAGCGGACCCGCCCTAAAGGGCGATACGCAGTATTTT.

The genes are TRBV4-2 and TRBJ2-7; possibly TRBD2 for D (6 bases). This CDR3 is 15 amino acids long. Germline V gene lookup returns CDR1 LGHNA and CDR2 YNFKEQ. V shed 3 bases and J shed 3 bases, with 15 bases lying between them. The CDR3 coding sequence is TGTGCCAGCAGCCACGGGGCTAGCGAGGACTACGAGCAGTACTTC. The encoded protein is CASSHGASEDYEQYF.

The chain carries TRBV9 and TRBJ2-2, with D possibly TRBD2 on 5 matching bases. This CDR3 spans 14 amino acids. V was cut by 6 bases and J by 4 bases, with 13 bases left in between. Germline V gene data show CDR1 as SGDLS and CDR2 as YYNGEE. The DNA of the CDR3 is TGTGCCAGCAAAGGGAGTCTGGTCACCGGGGAGCTGTTTTTT. Translated, it gives CASKGSLVTGELFF.

The rearrangement uses TRBV6-5 and TRBJ1-5; TRBD1 is a possible D gene (6 bases). The CDR3 totals 14 residues. Looked up from germline, CDR1 is MNHEY and CDR2 is SVGAGI. Trimming shortened V by 7 bases and J by 5 bases, and 15 bases separated the two germline ends. CDR3 sequence: CASTPGGGHQPQHF. The CDR3 nucleotides read TGTGCCAGCACACCGGGGGGGGGCCATCAGCCCCAGCATTTT.

The rearrangement joins TRBV18 to TRBJ1-1; D possibly corresponds to TRBD1 (6 bases). The V gene lost 3 bases and the J gene lost 5 bases, with 16 bases spanning the gap. This CDR3 has 15 residues. Germline V gene sequence: CDR1 KGHSH, CDR2 LQKENI. The CDR3, as DNA: TGTGCCAGCTCACCTTACGAGGGGGGAGATACTGAAGCTTTCTTT. It translates to CASSPYEGGDTEAFF.

V gene TRBV7-3 combines with J gene TRBJ2-1; 7 bases line up with TRBD2. The CDR3 is 15 residues long. Trimming removed 1 base from V and 2 bases from J; junction bases left unmatched: 2. Germline-derived CDR1 and CDR2 are SGHTA and FQGTGA. The CDR3 loop reads CASSLSGSPYNEQFF. In DNA form, the CDR3 reads TGTGCCAGCAGCTTAAGCGGGAGCCCCTACAATGAGCAGTTCTTC.

This clone appeared once. The V gene is TRBV7-9, the J gene TRBJ2-1; tentative D call: TRBD1 (5 bases). The CDR3 extends over 12 amino acids. Between the trimmed V and J ends, which lost 4 bases and 9 bases, there was a span of 10 bases. Germline V lookup: CDR1 SEHNR, CDR2 FQNEAQ (reference sequence). This CDR3 reads CASSYGQAEQFF. The CDR3 DNA reads as TGTGCCAGCAGCTACGGACAAGCTGAGCAGTTCTTC.

This chain connects TRBV12-5 to TRBJ2-7; 8 bases align to TRBD1. Trimming at V came to 6 bases and at J to 4 bases, leaving 8 bases not matched to a gene. Germline-derived CDR1 and CDR2 are LGHNT and FRNRAP. The CDR3 covers 14 residues. In nucleotides, the CDR3 is TGTGCTAGTGGAATGGACAGGGAACTGTACGAGCAGTACTTC. Its protein is CASGMDRELYEQYF.

J is TRBJ2-7 and V is TRBV29-1; D is possibly TRBD1 (6 bases). Per the germline V gene, CDR1 is SQVTM and CDR2 is ANQGSEA. V lost 5 bases and J 2 bases, leaving 13 bases between the germline ends. The CDR3 is made up of 13 amino acids. The CDR3 loop is CSVTNRATYEQYF. CDR3 sequence (DNA): TGCAGCGTTACAAACAGGGCGACCTACGAGCAGTACTTC.

The J gene is TRBJ2-3, the V gene TRBV19; D is possibly TRBD1 or TRBD2 (5 bases each). The CDR3 consists of 13 residues. Per the germline V gene, CDR1 is LNHDA and CDR2 is SQIVND (reference sequence). V lost 7 bases and J lost 3, with 11 bases in between. This CDR3 is CASKRGPTDTQYF. CDR3 nucleotides: TGTGCCAGTAAGAGGGGCCCTACAGATACGCAGTATTTT.

The gene calls are TRBV7-9 and TRBJ2-7; the D is unclear. In germline, CDR1 is SEHNR, CDR2 FQNEAQ (reference sequence). V shed 2 bases and J shed 4 bases, with 6 bases lying between them. The CDR3 runs 12 residues. In DNA, the CDR3 is TGTGCCAGCAGCTTACAAGCGTACGAGCAGTACTTC. Translation: CASSLQAYEQYF.

The V gene is TRBV4-1, the J gene TRBJ1-2; 11 bases agree with TRBD1. V shed 3 bases and J 4 bases; nucleotides not matched to a gene: 4. Per the germline V gene, CDR1 is MGHRA and CDR2 is YSYEKL. The CDR3 runs 15 residues. CDR3 sequence: CASSHGQGAGYGYTF. The CDR3 coding sequence is TGCGCCAGCAGCCATGGACAGGGGGCGGGCTATGGCTACACCTTC.

The chain is built from TRBV10-2 and TRBJ1-5, with TRBD1 identical over 11 bases. This CDR3 contains 16 residues. V shed 8 bases and J 4 bases; nucleotides not matched to a gene: 10. CDR1 WSHSY and CDR2 SAAADI come from the germline V gene. The CDR3 region has the DNA TGCGCCAGCGGTGGGATAGGGGACAGGGGGAATCAGCCCCAGCATTTT. Encoded protein: CASGGIGDRGNQPQHF.

This clone occurred a few times. The DNA for the CDR3 is TGTGCCAGCAGCCTCAGGGGAAACACCGGGGAGCTGTTTTTT. Protein: CASSLRGNTGELFF. This sequence joins TRBV11-3 and TRBJ2-2, with D possibly matching TRBD1 (6 bases). V was clipped by 5 bases and J by 2 bases, with 9 bases between them. The length of the CDR3 is 14 residues. Germline values: CDR1 SGHNT, CDR2 YENEEA.

V and J are TRBV28 and TRBJ2-2; D unclear. V shed 5 bases and J shed 5 bases, with 12 bases lying between them. Germline loops: CDR1 MDHEN, CDR2 SYDVKM. The length of the CDR3 is 14 residues. The CDR3 DNA follows: TGTGCCAGCAGTCATCCTATTGCAACCGGGGAGCTGTTTTTT. Translated, it gives CASSHPIATGELFF.

This clone occurred a few times. The V and J genes are TRBV19 and TRBJ1-1, with TRBD1 as a possible D gene (5 bases). In germline, CDR1 is LNHDA, CDR2 SQIVND (reference sequence). This CDR3 is built from 14 residues. Trimming shortened V by 3 bases and J by 3 bases, and 11 bases separated the two germline ends. The CDR3 protein is CASSIPGRDTEAFF. The CDR3 DNA is TGTGCCAGTAGTATCCCAGGGAGGGACACTGAAGCTTTCTTT.